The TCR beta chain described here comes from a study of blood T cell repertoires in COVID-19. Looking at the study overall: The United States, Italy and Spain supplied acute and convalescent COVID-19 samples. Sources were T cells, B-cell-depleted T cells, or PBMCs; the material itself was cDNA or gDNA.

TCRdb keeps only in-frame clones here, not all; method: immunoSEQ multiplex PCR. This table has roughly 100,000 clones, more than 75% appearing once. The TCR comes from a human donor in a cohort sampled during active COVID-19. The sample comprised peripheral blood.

The CDR3 loop is CASSIRTGFYGYTF. The CDR3 nucleotides are TGTGCCAGCAGTATCCGAACAGGGTTCTATGGCTACACCTTC. This sequence joins TRBV6-2 or TRBV6-3 and TRBJ1-2, with a possible D match to TRBD1 (6 bases). This CDR3 has 14 amino acids. Trimming left V 5 bases short and J 4 bases short, with 14 bases between. The germline V gene has CDR1 MNHEY and CDR2 SVGEGT.